This is a list of T cell receptor beta chains from one sample in a study of Graves' ophthalmopathy and Graves' hyperthyroidism. In TCRdb, the multiplex PCR reads were re-called with MiXCR into one record per CDR3 protein. The data show around 1,200,000 distinct CDR3 sequences, 35% to 40% seen once. What was sequenced was peripheral blood or thyroid tissue (not recorded which). These receptors were taken from an adult man with Graves' hyperthyroidism. The CDR3 runs from the conserved cysteine through the conserved F or W. Each record gives: J gene, V gene, D gene, clone size, CDR3 protein, CDR3 DNA. A D gene is named only where the DNA matches it firmly. Some rows mark clone size as missing; the rest say once, few, many or name a class of expanded clone.

j_gene: TRBJ2-7; v_gene: TRBV7-6; d_gene: .; abundance: once; CDR3aa: CASSQDTGQYF; CDR3nt: TGTGCCAGCAGCCAAGATACGGGACAGTACTTC
j_gene: TRBJ2-2; v_gene: TRBV10-2; d_gene: .; abundance: .; CDR3aa: CASSYSNSMEELFF; CDR3nt: TGCGCCAGCAGTTACTCGAATAGCATGGAGGAGCTGTTTTTT
j_gene: TRBJ1-2; v_gene: TRBV10-3; d_gene: TRBD1; abundance: .; CDR3aa: CAAQGLDGYTF; CDR3nt: TGTGCCGCACAGGGGCTAGACGGCTACACCTTC
j_gene: TRBJ1-1; v_gene: TRBV6-6; d_gene: TRBD1; abundance: few; CDR3aa: CASGQGRTAEAFF; CDR3nt: TGTGCCAGCGGACAGGGGAGGACGGCTGAAGCTTTCTTT
j_gene: TRBJ1-5; v_gene: TRBV6-2/TRBV6-3; d_gene: TRBD1; abundance: many; CDR3aa: CASSDRGGQPQHF; CDR3nt: TGTGCCAGCAGTGACAGGGGAGGTCAGCCCCAGCATTTT
j_gene: TRBJ1-1; v_gene: TRBV19; d_gene: TRBD1; abundance: .; CDR3aa: CASSIQGAKGTEAFF; CDR3nt: TGTGCCAGTAGTATACAGGGGGCTAAGGGCACTGAAGCTTTCTTT
j_gene: TRBJ2-5; v_gene: TRBV7-8; d_gene: TRBD1; abundance: .; CDR3aa: CASSPTDRGAQETQYF; CDR3nt: TGTGCCAGCAGTCCGACGGACAGGGGAGCCCAAGAGACCCAGTACTTC
j_gene: TRBJ1-2; v_gene: TRBV12-3/TRBV12-4; d_gene: .; abundance: many; CDR3aa: CASSFHYGYTF; CDR3nt: TGTGCCAGCAGTTTTCACTATGGCTACACCTTC
j_gene: TRBJ2-6; v_gene: TRBV30; d_gene: .; abundance: many; CDR3aa: CASTPGTTSVLTF; CDR3nt: TGTGCCTCTACCCCCGGGACCACTAGCGTCCTGACTTTC
j_gene: TRBJ2-6; v_gene: TRBV10-3; d_gene: .; abundance: .; CDR3aa: CAAWPDSGANVLTF; CDR3nt: TGTGCCGCTTGGCCCGACTCTGGGGCCAACGTCCTGACTTTC
j_gene: TRBJ2-6; v_gene: TRBV10-3; d_gene: .; abundance: .; CDR3aa: CAIAPWGSGANVLTF; CDR3nt: TGTGCCATTGCCCCCTGGGGCTCTGGGGCCAACGTCCTGACTTTC
j_gene: TRBJ1-4; v_gene: TRBV7-8; d_gene: .; abundance: many; CDR3aa: CASSLVGLTNEKLFF; CDR3nt: TGTGCCAGCAGCTTAGTCGGCCTAACTAATGAAAAACTGTTTTTT
j_gene: TRBJ2-5; v_gene: TRBV2; d_gene: .; abundance: .; CDR3aa: CASSGAGLGQMETQYF; CDR3nt: TGTGCCAGCAGTGGGGCAGGCCTGGGCCAAATGGAGACCCAGTACTTC
j_gene: TRBJ1-2; v_gene: TRBV29-1; d_gene: .; abundance: .; CDR3aa: CSAKGQVNGGYTF; CDR3nt: TGCAGCGCCAAAGGACAAGTTAATGGGGGCTACACCTTC
j_gene: TRBJ2-5; v_gene: TRBV4-3; d_gene: TRBD2; abundance: few; CDR3aa: CASSQGYAGGPEETQYF; CDR3nt: TGCGCCAGCAGCCAAGGTTACGCGGGAGGGCCGGAAGAGACCCAGTACTTC
j_gene: TRBJ1-3; v_gene: TRBV6-2/TRBV6-3; d_gene: .; abundance: few; CDR3aa: CASSYTRRNLMVYF; CDR3nt: TGTGCCAGCAGTTACACGAGACGGAATTTAATGGTATATTTT
j_gene: TRBJ1-1; v_gene: TRBV15; d_gene: .; abundance: few; CDR3aa: CATSADTGVNTEAFF; CDR3nt: TGTGCCACCAGCGCCGACACGGGGGTGAACACTGAAGCTTTCTTT
j_gene: TRBJ1-6; v_gene: TRBV7-2; d_gene: TRBD1; abundance: many; CDR3aa: CASSRPTGEAPLHF; CDR3nt: TGTGCCAGCAGCCGACCGACAGGGGAAGCACCCCTCCACTTT
j_gene: TRBJ1-1; v_gene: TRBV7-9; d_gene: .; abundance: many; CDR3aa: CASSLTQTEAFF; CDR3nt: TGTGCCAGCAGCTTAACTCAGACTGAAGCTTTCTTT
j_gene: TRBJ2-7; v_gene: TRBV20-1; d_gene: .; abundance: once; CDR3aa: CSARFGAGTYEQYF; CDR3nt: TGCAGTGCTAGATTCGGGGCAGGCACCTACGAGCAGTACTTC
j_gene: TRBJ2-7; v_gene: TRBV10-2; d_gene: TRBD1; abundance: .; CDR3aa: CASRRGLQEYF; CDR3nt: TGCGCCAGCAGAAGGGGGCTCCAGGAGTACTTC
j_gene: TRBJ2-1; v_gene: TRBV7-9; d_gene: .; abundance: .; CDR3aa: CASSLFGAGDTEQFF; CDR3nt: TGTGCCAGCAGCTTGTTCGGAGCAGGAGACACTGAGCAGTTCTTC
j_gene: TRBJ1-6; v_gene: TRBV20-1; d_gene: .; abundance: many; CDR3aa: CSASGGSYNSPLHF; CDR3nt: TGCAGTGCTAGTGGGGGCTCCTATAATTCACCCCTCCACTTT
j_gene: TRBJ1-2; v_gene: TRBV29-1; d_gene: .; abundance: once; CDR3aa: CSSYTSSYGYTF; CDR3nt: TGCAGCTCGTACACCTCTTCCTATGGCTACACCTTC
j_gene: TRBJ2-2; v_gene: TRBV5-1; d_gene: .; abundance: many; CDR3aa: CASSLESLNTGELFF; CDR3nt: TGCGCCAGCAGCTTGGAGAGCTTGAACACCGGGGAGCTGTTTTTT
j_gene: TRBJ1-1; v_gene: TRBV9; d_gene: TRBD1; abundance: .; CDR3aa: CASSPGTGGAFF; CDR3nt: TGTGCCAGCAGCCCTGGGACAGGGGGAGCTTTCTTT
j_gene: TRBJ2-7; v_gene: TRBV4-1; d_gene: .; abundance: .; CDR3aa: CASSHRTASYEQYF; CDR3nt: TGCGCCAGCAGCCACAGGACAGCCTCCTACGAGCAGTACTTC
j_gene: TRBJ1-5; v_gene: TRBV20-1; d_gene: .; abundance: .; CDR3aa: CSARRHRGNQPQHF; CDR3nt: TGCAGTGCTAGACGGCACAGGGGCAATCAGCCCCAGCATTTT
j_gene: TRBJ1-5; v_gene: TRBV4-2; d_gene: .; abundance: .; CDR3aa: CASSQDSGRLYHNQPQHF; CDR3nt: TGTGCCAGCAGCCAAGATAGCGGGAGACTTTATCACAATCAGCCCCAGCATTTT
j_gene: TRBJ2-7; v_gene: TRBV7-3; d_gene: .; abundance: few; CDR3aa: CASSSFKRYEQYF; CDR3nt: TGTGCCAGCAGCTCCTTTAAACGCTACGAGCAGTACTTC
j_gene: TRBJ1-2; v_gene: TRBV6-2/TRBV6-3; d_gene: .; abundance: many; CDR3aa: CASKRGNNYGYTF; CDR3nt: TGTGCCAGCAAGAGGGGGAATAACTATGGCTACACCTTC
j_gene: TRBJ1-6; v_gene: TRBV25-1; d_gene: .; abundance: .; CDR3aa: CASRTANSPLHF; CDR3nt: TGTGCCAGCAGGACAGCTAATTCACCCCTCCACTTT
j_gene: TRBJ2-2; v_gene: TRBV5-8; d_gene: .; abundance: few; CDR3aa: CASSSEGGYTGELFF; CDR3nt: TGTGCCAGCAGCTCGGAGGGGGGATACACCGGGGAGCTGTTTTTT
j_gene: TRBJ2-5; v_gene: TRBV20-1; d_gene: .; abundance: .; CDR3aa: CSAAAVGQPQYF; CDR3nt: TGCAGTGCCGCGGCAGTGGGTCAGCCCCAGTACTTC
j_gene: TRBJ1-5; v_gene: TRBV6-6; d_gene: TRBD1; abundance: .; CDR3aa: CASSYGRGRSNQPQHF; CDR3nt: TGTGCCAGCAGTTACGGCAGGGGGCGTAGCAATCAGCCCCAGCATTTT
j_gene: TRBJ2-7; v_gene: TRBV5-1; d_gene: TRBD1; abundance: few; CDR3aa: CASSTDRGDFEQYF; CDR3nt: TGCGCCAGTAGCACGGACAGGGGGGACTTTGAGCAGTACTTC
j_gene: TRBJ1-5; v_gene: TRBV3-1; d_gene: TRBD1; abundance: few; CDR3aa: CASSQGRTGYQPQHF; CDR3nt: TGTGCCAGCAGCCAAGGTAGGACAGGGTATCAGCCCCAGCATTTT